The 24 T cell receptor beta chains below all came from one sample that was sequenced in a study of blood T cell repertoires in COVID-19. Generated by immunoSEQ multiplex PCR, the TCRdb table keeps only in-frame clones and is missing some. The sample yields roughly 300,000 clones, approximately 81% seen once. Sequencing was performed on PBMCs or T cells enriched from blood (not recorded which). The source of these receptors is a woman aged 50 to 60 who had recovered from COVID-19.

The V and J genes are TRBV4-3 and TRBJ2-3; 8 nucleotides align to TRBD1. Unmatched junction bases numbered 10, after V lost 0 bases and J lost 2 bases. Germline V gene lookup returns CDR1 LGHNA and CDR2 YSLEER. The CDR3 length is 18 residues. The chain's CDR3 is CASSQDLGGQGYTDTQYF. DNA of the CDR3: TGCGCCAGCAGCCAAGATTTAGGCGGACAGGGCTACACAGATACGCAGTATTTT.

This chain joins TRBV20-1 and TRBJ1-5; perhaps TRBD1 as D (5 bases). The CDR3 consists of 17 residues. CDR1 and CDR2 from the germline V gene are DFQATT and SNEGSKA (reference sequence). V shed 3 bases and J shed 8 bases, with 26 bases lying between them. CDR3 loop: CSASASEAEGRLKPQHF. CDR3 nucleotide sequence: TGCAGTGCTAGTGCCTCCGAGGCGGAGGGGCGATTAAAGCCCCAGCATTTT.

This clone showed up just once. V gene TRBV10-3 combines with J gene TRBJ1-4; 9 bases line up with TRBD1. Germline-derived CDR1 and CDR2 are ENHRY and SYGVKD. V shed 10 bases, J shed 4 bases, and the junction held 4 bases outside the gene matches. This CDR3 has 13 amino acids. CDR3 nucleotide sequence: TGTGCCACAACAGGGGGCCTTAATGAAAAACTGTTTTTT. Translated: CATTGGLNEKLFF.

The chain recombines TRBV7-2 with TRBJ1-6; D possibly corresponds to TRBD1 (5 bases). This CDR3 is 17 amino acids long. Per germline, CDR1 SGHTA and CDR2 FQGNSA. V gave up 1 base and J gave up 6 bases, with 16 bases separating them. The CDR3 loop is CASSLGSAGPSNSPLHF. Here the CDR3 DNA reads TGTGCCAGCAGCTTAGGCTCGGCAGGGCCCAGTAATTCACCCCTCCACTTT. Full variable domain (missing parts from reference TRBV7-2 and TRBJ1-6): GAGVSQSPSNKVTEKGKDVELRCDPISGHTALYWYRQSLGQGLEFLIYFQGNSAPDKSGLPSDRFSAERTGGSVSTLTIQRTQQEDSAVYLCASSLGSAGPSNSPLHFGNGTRLTVT.

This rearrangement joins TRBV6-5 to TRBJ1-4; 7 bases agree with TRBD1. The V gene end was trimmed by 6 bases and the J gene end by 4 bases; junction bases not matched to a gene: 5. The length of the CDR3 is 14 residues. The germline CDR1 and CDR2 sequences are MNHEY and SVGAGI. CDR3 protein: CASRPDRVNEKLFF. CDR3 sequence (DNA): TGTGCCAGCAGGCCAGACAGGGTTAATGAAAAACTGTTTTTT.

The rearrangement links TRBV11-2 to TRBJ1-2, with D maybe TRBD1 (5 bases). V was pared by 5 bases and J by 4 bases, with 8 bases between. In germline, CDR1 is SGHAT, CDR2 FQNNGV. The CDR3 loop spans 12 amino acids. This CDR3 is CASSQGTYGYTF. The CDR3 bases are TGTGCCAGCAGCCAGGGAACCTATGGCTACACCTTC. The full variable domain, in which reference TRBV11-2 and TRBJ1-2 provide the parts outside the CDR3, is EAGVAQSPRYKIIEKRQSVAFWCNPISGHATLYWYQQILGQGPKLLIQFQNNGVVDDSQLPKDRFSAERLKGVDSTLKIQPAKLEDSAVYLCASSQGTYGYTFGSGTRLTVV.

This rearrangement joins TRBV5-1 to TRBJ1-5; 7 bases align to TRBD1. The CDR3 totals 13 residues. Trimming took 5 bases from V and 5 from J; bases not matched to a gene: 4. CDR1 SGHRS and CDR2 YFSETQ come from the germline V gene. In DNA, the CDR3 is TGCGCCAGCAGGGACAGGCTCGATCAGCCCCAGCATTTT. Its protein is CASRDRLDQPQHF.

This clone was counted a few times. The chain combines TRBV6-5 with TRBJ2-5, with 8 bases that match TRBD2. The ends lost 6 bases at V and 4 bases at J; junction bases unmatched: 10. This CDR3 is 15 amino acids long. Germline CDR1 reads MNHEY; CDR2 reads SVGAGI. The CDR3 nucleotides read TGTGCCAGCAGCCGGGCGGGGCTAGCGGGAGAGACCCAGTACTTC. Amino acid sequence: CASSRAGLAGETQYF.

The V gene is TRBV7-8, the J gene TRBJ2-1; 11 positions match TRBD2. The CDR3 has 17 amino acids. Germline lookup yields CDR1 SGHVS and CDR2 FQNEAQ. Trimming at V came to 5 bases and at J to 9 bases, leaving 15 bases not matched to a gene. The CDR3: CASSHIAGGYQNIEQFF. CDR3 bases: TGTGCCAGCAGCCATATAGCGGGGGGGTACCAAAACATTGAGCAGTTCTTC.

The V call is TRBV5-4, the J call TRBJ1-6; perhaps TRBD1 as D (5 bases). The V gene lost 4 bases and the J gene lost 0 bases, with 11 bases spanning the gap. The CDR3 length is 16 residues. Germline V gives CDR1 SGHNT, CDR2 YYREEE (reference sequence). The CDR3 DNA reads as TGTGCCAGCAGCGTCGGGGGGGGCTCCTATAATTCACCCCTCCACTTT. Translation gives CASSVGGGSYNSPLHF.

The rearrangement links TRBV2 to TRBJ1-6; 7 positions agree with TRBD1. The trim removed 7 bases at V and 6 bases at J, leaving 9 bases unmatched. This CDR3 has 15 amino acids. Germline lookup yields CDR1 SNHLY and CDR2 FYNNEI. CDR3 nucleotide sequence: TGTGCCAGCAAGCACCAGGGGGACTTTAATTCACCCCTCCACTTT. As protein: CASKHQGDFNSPLHF.

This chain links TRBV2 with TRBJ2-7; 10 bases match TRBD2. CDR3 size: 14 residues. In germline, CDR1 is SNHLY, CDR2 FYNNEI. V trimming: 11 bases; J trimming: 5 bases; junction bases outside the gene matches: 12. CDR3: CASKKGLAGDEQYF. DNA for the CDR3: TGTGCCTCAAAGAAGGGGCTAGCGGGGGACGAGCAGTACTTC.

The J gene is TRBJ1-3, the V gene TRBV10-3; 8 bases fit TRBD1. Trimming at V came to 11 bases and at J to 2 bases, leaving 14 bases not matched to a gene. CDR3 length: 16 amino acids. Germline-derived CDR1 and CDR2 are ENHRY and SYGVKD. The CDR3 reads CAVGSSRGQAGNTIYF. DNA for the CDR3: TGTGCCGTCGGCTCTTCCAGGGGGCAGGCTGGAAACACCATATATTTT.

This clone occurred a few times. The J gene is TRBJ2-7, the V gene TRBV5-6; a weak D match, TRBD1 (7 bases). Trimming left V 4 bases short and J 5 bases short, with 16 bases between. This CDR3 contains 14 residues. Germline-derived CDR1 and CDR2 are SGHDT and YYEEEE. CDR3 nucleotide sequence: TGTGCCAGCAGCGCCAGGGGGGTGAGGAACGAGCAGTACTTC. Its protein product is CASSARGVRNEQYF.

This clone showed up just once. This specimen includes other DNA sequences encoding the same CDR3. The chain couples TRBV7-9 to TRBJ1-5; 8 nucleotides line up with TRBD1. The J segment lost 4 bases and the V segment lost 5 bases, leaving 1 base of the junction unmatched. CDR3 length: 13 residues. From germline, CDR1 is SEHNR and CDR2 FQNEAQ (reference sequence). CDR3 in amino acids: CASSRQGNQPQHF. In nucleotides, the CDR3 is TGTGCCAGCAGCCGACAGGGGAATCAGCCCCAGCATTTT.

The CDR3: CASSPVGGSYEQYF. In nucleotides, the CDR3 is TGTGCCAGCAGCCCCGTCGGGGGCTCCTACGAGCAGTACTTC. The chain employs TRBV5-6 and TRBJ2-7, with a possible D match to TRBD2 (6 bases). Trimming removed 4 bases at V and 0 bases at J, with 11 bases between. The CDR3 spans 14 residues. Germline loops: CDR1 SGHDT, CDR2 YYEEEE. Supplemented by reference TRBV5-6 and TRBJ2-7, the full variable domain reads DAGVTQSPTHLIKTRGQQVTLRCSPKSGHDTVSWYQQALGQGPQFIFQYYEEEERQRGNFPDRFSGHQFPNYSSELNVNALLLGDSALYLCASSPVGGSYEQYFGPGTRLTVT.

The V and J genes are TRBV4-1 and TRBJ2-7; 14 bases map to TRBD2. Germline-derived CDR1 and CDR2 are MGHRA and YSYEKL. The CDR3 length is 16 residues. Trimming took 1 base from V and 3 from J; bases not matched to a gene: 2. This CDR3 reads CASSQAGLAGVYEQYF. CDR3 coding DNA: TGCGCCAGCAGCCAAGCGGGACTAGCGGGAGTCTACGAGCAGTACTTC.

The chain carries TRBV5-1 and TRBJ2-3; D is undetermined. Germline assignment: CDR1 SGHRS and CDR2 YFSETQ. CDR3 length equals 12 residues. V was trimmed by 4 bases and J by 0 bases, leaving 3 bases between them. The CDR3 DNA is TGCGCCAGCAGCGAGAGCACAGATACGCAGTATTTT. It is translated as CASSESTDTQYF.

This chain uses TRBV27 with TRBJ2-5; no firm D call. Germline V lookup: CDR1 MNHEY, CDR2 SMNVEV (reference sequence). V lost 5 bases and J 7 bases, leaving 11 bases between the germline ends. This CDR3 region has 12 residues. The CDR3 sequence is CASSQNYRTQYF. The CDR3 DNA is TGTGCCAGCAGTCAGAACTATAGGACCCAGTACTTC.

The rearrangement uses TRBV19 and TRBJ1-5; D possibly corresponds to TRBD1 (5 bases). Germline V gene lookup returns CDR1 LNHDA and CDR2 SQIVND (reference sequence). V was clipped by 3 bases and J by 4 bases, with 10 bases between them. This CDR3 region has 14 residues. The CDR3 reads CASSIRVGNQPQHF. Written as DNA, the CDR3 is TGTGCCAGTAGTATCAGGGTTGGTAATCAGCCCCAGCATTTT.

The CDR3 nucleotides are TGTGCCAGCAGCCAAACAGGGGGCGGGATAGGGACTAATGAAAAACTGTTTTTT. As protein: CASSQTGGGIGTNEKLFF. The chain carries TRBV3-1 (or the pseudogene TRBV3-2) and TRBJ1-4; 9 bases agree with TRBD1. Per the germline V gene, CDR1 is LGHDT and CDR2 is YNNKEL (reference sequence). Trimming cost V 2 bases and J 2 bases; bases outside gene matches: 9. The CDR3 is 18 residues long.

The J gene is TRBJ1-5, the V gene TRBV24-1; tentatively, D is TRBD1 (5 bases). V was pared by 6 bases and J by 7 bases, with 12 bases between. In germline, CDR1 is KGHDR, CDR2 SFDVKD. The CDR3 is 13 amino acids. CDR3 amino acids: CATSTARGQPQHF. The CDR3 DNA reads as TGTGCCACCAGTACGGCCCGGGGGCAGCCCCAGCATTTT.

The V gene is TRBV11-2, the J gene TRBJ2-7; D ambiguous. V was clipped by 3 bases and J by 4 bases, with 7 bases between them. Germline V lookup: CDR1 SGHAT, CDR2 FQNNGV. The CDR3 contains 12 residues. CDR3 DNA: TGTGCCAGCAGCTTTGCAGTGTACGAGCAGTACTTC. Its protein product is CASSFAVYEQYF. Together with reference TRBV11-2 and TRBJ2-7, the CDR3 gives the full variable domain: EAGVAQSPRYKIIEKRQSVAFWCNPISGHATLYWYQQILGQGPKLLIQFQNNGVVDDSQLPKDRFSAERLKGVDSTLKIQPAKLEDSAVYLCASSFAVYEQYFGPGTRLTVT.

The CDR3 region is CSVAQSTGNTIYF. For the CDR3, the DNA is TGCAGCGTAGCCCAATCCACTGGAAACACCATATATTTT. V gene TRBV29-1 combines with J gene TRBJ1-3, with D uncertain. V was cut by 6 bases and J by 2 bases, with 11 bases left in between. CDR3 length equals 13 residues. From germline, CDR1 is SQVTM and CDR2 ANQGSEA.